This T cell receptor (beta chain) was captured in a study of CD8 T cells in Susac syndrome. General observations from the study: The study admitted that it had a relatively small number of individuals in its TCR sequencing and HLA analysis.

Reverse transcription of roughly 0.45 to 1 ug RNA was performed with random hexamers. The amplification used immunoSEQ multiplex PCR on TCR beta CDR3; it spanned 54 Vbeta and 13 Jbeta. TCRdb independently ran MiXCR on the immunoSEQ multiplex PCR reads; one entry per CDR3 protein. The profile shows 150,000 to 200,000 distinct CDR3 sequences, 94% of them singletons. Trimming cost V 8 bases and J 4 bases; bases outside gene matches: 12. Germline V gene data show CDR1 as SNHLY and CDR2 as FYNNEI. The CDR3 extends over 15 amino acids. TEMRA cells were FACS-enriched, while CD8+ and CD4+ T cells were negatively isolated. Details on this clonotype: Its antigen is still unknown.

The chain couples TRBV2 to TRBJ2-7; 9 positions match TRBD1. The material sequenced was CD4+ T cells from PBMCs. This TCR derives from a human donor with multiple sclerosis. The CDR3 coding sequence is TGTGCCAGCGCCCGAACGGGACAGGGAGGGTACGAGCAGTACTTC. Encoded protein: CASARTGQGGYEQYF.